This T cell receptor (beta chain) derives from a study of T cells in narcolepsy. Study-level points and caveats: Blood of same and different patients, but not healthy controls, reportedly held recurring autoreactive clonotypes. Comparing one patient's CSF and blood CD4+ clonotypes highlighted HCRT- and TRIB2-specific autoreactive clonotypes. Some memory CD4+ repertoires had no autoreactive clone sequences.

In regard to this clone: As yet, its antigen is unknown.

The CDR3 is 13 amino acids. V lost 4 bases to trimming and J lost 11 bases; unmatched junction nucleotides: 8. Germline V gives CDR1 WSHSY, CDR2 SAAADI. Some clones are missing from TCRdb's copy, which holds only in-frame ones; the method was immunoSEQ multiplex PCR. The table shows tens of thousands of clones, with around 89% occurring only once. The sequence derives from a human donor with narcolepsy. The J gene is TRBJ2-7, the V gene TRBV10-2; 10 bases are a match to TRBD1. Sequenced: CD45RA- memory CD4+ T cells from PBMCs. The CDR3 DNA reads TGCGCCAGCAGTGCCGGGGGGGACAGGGGAGAGTACTTC. This encodes CASSAGGDRGEYF.